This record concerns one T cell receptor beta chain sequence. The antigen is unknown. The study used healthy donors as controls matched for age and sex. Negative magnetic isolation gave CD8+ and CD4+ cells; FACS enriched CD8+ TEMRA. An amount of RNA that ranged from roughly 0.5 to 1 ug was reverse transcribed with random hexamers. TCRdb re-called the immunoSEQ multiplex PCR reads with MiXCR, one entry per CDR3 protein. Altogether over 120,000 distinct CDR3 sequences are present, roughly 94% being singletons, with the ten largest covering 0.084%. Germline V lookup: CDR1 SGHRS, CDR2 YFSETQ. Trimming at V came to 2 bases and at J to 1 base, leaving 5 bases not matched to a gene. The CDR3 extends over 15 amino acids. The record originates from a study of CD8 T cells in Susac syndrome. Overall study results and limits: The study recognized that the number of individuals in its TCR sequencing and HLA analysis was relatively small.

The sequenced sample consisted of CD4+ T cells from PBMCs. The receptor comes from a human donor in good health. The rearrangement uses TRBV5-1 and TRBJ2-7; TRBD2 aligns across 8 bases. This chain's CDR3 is CASSFTGGGSYEQYF. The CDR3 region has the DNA TGCGCCAGCAGCTTCACGGGGGGGGGTTCCTACGAGCAGTACTTC. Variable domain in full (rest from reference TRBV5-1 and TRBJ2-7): KAGVTQTPRYLIKTRGQQVTLSCSPISGHRSVSWYQQTPGQGLQFLFEYFSETQRNKGNFPGRFSGRQFSNSRSEMNVSTLELGDSALYLCASSFTGGGSYEQYFGPGTRLTVT.